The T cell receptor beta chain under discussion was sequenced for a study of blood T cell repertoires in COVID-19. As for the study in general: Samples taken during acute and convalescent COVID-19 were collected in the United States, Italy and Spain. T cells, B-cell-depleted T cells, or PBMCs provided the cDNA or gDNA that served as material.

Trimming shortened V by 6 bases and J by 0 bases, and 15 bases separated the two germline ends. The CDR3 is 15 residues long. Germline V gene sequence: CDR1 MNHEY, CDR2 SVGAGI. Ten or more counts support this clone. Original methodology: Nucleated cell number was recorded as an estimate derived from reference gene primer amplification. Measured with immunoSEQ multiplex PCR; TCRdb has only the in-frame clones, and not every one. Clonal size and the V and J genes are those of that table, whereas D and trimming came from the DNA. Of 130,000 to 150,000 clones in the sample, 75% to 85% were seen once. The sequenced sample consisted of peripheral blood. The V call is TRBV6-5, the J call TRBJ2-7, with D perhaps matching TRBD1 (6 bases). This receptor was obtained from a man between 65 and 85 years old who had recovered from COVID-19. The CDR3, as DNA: TGTGCCAGCAGAAAGAACACAGGGTCCTCCTACGAGCAGTACTTC. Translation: CASRKNTGSSYEQYF.